The clone carrying this T cell receptor (beta chain) has more than one count but fewer than ten. Its antigen is unidentified. The sample originates from a study of post-analysis software for immune sequencing data. Study results and limitations: Comparison of patients with controls showed roughly five TRBV segments more frequent in patients, TRBV5-6, TRBV5-1 and TRBV20-1 among them.

cDNA libraries for TCR beta contained unique molecular identifiers. From the PCR reads, TCRdb called clonotypes with MiXCR, one entry per CDR3 protein. This table has 700,000 to 800,000 distinct CDR3 sequences, about 27% appearing once. There are 17 residues in the CDR3. This sequence was found in a girl aged 10-17 years with multiple sclerosis. The V gene is TRBV12-3 or TRBV12-4, the J gene TRBJ2-5, with 13 bases that match TRBD2. The end of the DNA aligns better with TRBJ2-7, so the J call may be wrong. The sample was blood. CDR3 sequence reads: CASSPRTSGRGLGEQYF. The CDR3 DNA follows: TGTGCCAGCAGCCCCCGGACTAGCGGGAGAGGGTTAGGCGAGCAGTACTTC.